This T cell receptor beta chain is drawn from a study of blood T cell repertoires in COVID-19. Looking at the study overall: In each case, the material was cDNA or gDNA derived from T cells, B-cell-depleted T cells, or PBMCs.

TCRdb keeps only in-frame clones here, not all; method: immunoSEQ multiplex PCR. The sample includes some 49,000 clones, less than 85% of them seen just once. CDR1 is SGHTA and CDR2 is FQGNSA in the germline V gene. The CDR3 contains 16 residues. V lost 1 base, J lost 4 bases, and 9 bases stayed unmatched. The clonotype originates from a human donor in a cohort sampled during active COVID-19. Specimen: peripheral blood. The chain joins TRBV7-2 to TRBJ1-1, with 7 bases matching TRBD1. CDR3 DNA sequence: TGTGCCAGCAGCTTAGTGCACAGGGGTGCGGGCACTGAAGCTTTCTTT. Translated: CASSLVHRGAGTEAFF.